This passage covers 26 T cell receptor beta chains from one sample sequenced in a study of human T cells and chemical hapten exposure. TCRdb analysed the RACE reads with MiXCR anew, one entry per CDR3 protein. The data contain nearly 350,000 distinct CDR3 sequences, under 9% of them seen just once; the ten biggest clones take up more than 7%. Specified time point: patch test 1, 2 weeks after DPC sensitization. Treatment of the sample: therapeutic diphenylcyclopropenone sensitization with weekly scalp DPC. The source material was whole blood, sampled in connection with sensitization to the hapten diphenylcyclopropenone (DPC). The receptors derive from a woman between 18 and 29 years old with alopecia areata. Some clones in this sample may be carry-over from other donors' samples.

This clonotype was seen many times. The chain combines TRBV29-1 with TRBJ2-1; 8 positions match TRBD1. The V gene end was trimmed by 2 bases and the J gene end by 5 bases; junction bases not matched to a gene: 8. In germline, CDR1 is SQVTM, CDR2 ANQGSEA. This CDR3 contains 15 residues. The CDR3 protein is CSVEITQGANNEQFF. The CDR3 bases are TGCAGCGTTGAAATCACCCAGGGGGCCAACAATGAGCAGTTCTTC.

The chain uses TRBV6-2 or TRBV6-3 and TRBJ1-1; a weak D match, TRBD1 (6 bases). Germline-derived CDR1 and CDR2 are MNHEY and SVGEGT. The CDR3 totals 14 residues. V dropped 4 bases and J dropped 5 bases, with 14 bases sitting between them. This chain's CDR3 is CASSSEGVGTEAFF. The CDR3 DNA follows: TGTGCCAGCAGTTCCGAGGGGGTAGGAACTGAAGCTTTCTTT.

For this clonotype: This likely traces to a read error, being one base from a far larger clone. The rearrangement uses TRBV5-6 and TRBJ2-6; D gene uncertain. Germline CDR1 reads SGHDT; CDR2 reads YYEEEE. Trimming left V 3 bases short and J 0 bases short, with 4 bases between. This CDR3 region has 14 residues. The CDR3 DNA reads TGTGCCAGCAGCTGGAACTCTGGGGCCAACGTCCTGACTTTC. Its protein is CASSWNSGANVLTF.

Ten or more counts support this clonotype. This chain uses TRBV29-1 with TRBJ2-3; D unresolved. Germline V gene data show CDR1 as SQVTM and CDR2 as ANQGSEA. Trimming pared 7 bases from V and 3 bases from J, leaving 5 bases between. The CDR3 totals 10 residues. The CDR3 loop is CSEGTDTQYF. CDR3 bases: TGCAGCGAAGGGACAGATACGCAGTATTTT.

This sequence joins TRBV2 and TRBJ1-1; 7 nucleotides match TRBD1. CDR1 is SNHLY and CDR2 is FYNNEI in the germline V gene. The CDR3 is 14 residues long. With V trimmed by 1 base and J by 5 bases, 4 bases remained unmatched. CDR3 bases: TGTGCCAGCAGTGAAGTGACAGGGTATACTGAAGCTTTCTTT. It translates to CASSEVTGYTEAFF.

The rearrangement uses TRBV15 and TRBJ2-3; D is possibly TRBD1 (5 bases). V lost 0 bases and J 0 bases, leaving 13 bases between the germline ends. The CDR3 extends over 17 amino acids. Germline loops: CDR1 LNHNV, CDR2 YYDKDF (reference sequence). CDR3 loop: CATSRDQLGRSTDTQYF. As DNA, the CDR3 is TGTGCCACCAGCAGAGATCAGCTGGGGCGAAGCACAGATACGCAGTATTTT.

The chain carries TRBV6-5 and TRBJ1-5, with TRBD1 as a possible D gene (5 bases). The germline gives CDR1 MNHEY, CDR2 SVGAGI. The CDR3 is 15 residues long. Trimming cost V 3 bases and J 3 bases, with 12 bases left between them. This CDR3 reads CASSYSRVNNQPQHF. CDR3 DNA: TGTGCCAGCAGTTATTCCAGGGTGAACAATCAGCCCCAGCATTTT.

The chain couples TRBV7-9 to TRBJ1-1, with no clear D. CDR3 length: 14 residues. From germline, CDR1 is SEHNR and CDR2 FQNEAQ (reference sequence). The V and J ends lost 0 bases and 7 bases respectively, with 12 bases between them. The CDR3 nucleotides read TGTGCCAGCAGCTTAGCGGTTAACAGCCTTGAAGCTTTCTTT. It is translated as CASSLAVNSLEAFF. Complete variable domain (other parts from reference TRBV7-9 and TRBJ1-1): DTGVSQNPRHKITKRGQNVTFRCDPISEHNRLYWYRQTLGQGPEFLTYFQNEAQLEKSRLLSDRFSAERPKGSFSTLEIQRTEQGDSAMYLCASSLAVNSLEAFFGQGTRLTVV.

The chain has TRBV10-3 and TRBJ2-3; 7 bases map to TRBD2. The CDR3 is 13 residues long. The germline gives CDR1 ENHRY, CDR2 SYGVKD. V shed 7 bases, J shed 7 bases, and the junction held 8 bases outside the gene matches. DNA of the CDR3: TGTGCCATCAAAGGAGGGGAGGGACATACGCAGTATTTT. Its translation: CAIKGGEGHTQYF.

This clonotype was counted at least ten times. The J gene is TRBJ1-1, the V gene TRBV4-3; D gene unclear. CDR1 is LGHNA, CDR2 YSLEER, per germline. The CDR3 runs to 14 residues. V lost 4 bases and J 4 bases, leaving 13 bases between the germline ends. CDR3 sequence reads: CASSPEGESTEAFF. The DNA for the CDR3 is TGCGCCAGCAGCCCCGAGGGCGAGTCCACTGAAGCTTTCTTT.

This clonotype has a count of ten or more. The chain has TRBV3-1 and TRBJ2-1; the match to TRBD2 covers 10 bases. Germline V CDR1 and CDR2: LGHDT, YNNKEL (reference sequence). After removal of 1 base from V and 6 bases from J, the junction contained 6 bases not matched to a gene. CDR3 length equals 16 residues. CDR3 in amino acids: CASSQGRLAGVNEQFF. Here the CDR3 DNA reads TGTGCCAGCAGCCAAGGACGTCTAGCGGGGGTCAATGAGCAGTTCTTC.

The chain employs TRBV3-1 and TRBJ2-3, with TRBD2 matching 9 bases. This CDR3 contains 17 residues. Germline V lookup: CDR1 LGHDT, CDR2 YNNKEL (reference sequence). V lost 1 base, J lost 1 base, and 6 bases stayed unmatched. CDR3 bases: TGTGCCAGCAGCCAAGCCCTCTCTAGCGGGGGCACAGATACGCAGTATTTT. Its translation is CASSQALSSGGTDTQYF.

The chain uses TRBV13 and TRBJ2-2, with TRBD2 matching 7 bases. The CDR3 spans 15 residues. Germline assignment: CDR1 PRHDT and CDR2 FYEKMQ (reference sequence). Trimming cost V 3 bases and J 6 bases; bases outside gene matches: 7. CDR3 sequence (DNA): TGTGCCAGCAGCTTCAGGGAGGGCTTTGCCGGGGAGCTGTTTTTT. It encodes CASSFREGFAGELFF.

This clonotype was found many times. V is TRBV2 and J is TRBJ2-1; the match to TRBD2 covers 8 bases. The CDR3 totals 12 residues. The germline V gene has CDR1 SNHLY and CDR2 FYNNEI. V dropped 6 bases and J dropped 12; count of bases not matched to a gene: 7. CDR3 sequence: CASSLSREGQFF. DNA of the CDR3: TGTGCCAGCAGCCTATCTCGGGAGGGGCAGTTCTTC. The complete variable domain, with remaining parts taken from reference TRBV2 and TRBJ2-1, reads EPEVTQTPSHQVTQMGQEVILRCVPISNHLYFYWYRQILGQKVEFLVSFYNNEISEKSEIFDDQFSVERPDGSNFTLKIRSTKLEDSAMYFCASSLSREGQFFGPGTRLTVL.

This clonotype has ten or more counts. The chain is built from TRBV29-1 and TRBJ1-2; the D is unclear. Trimming took off 2 bases at V and 0 bases at J, with 13 bases between the two ends. CDR3 size: 15 residues. Germline V CDR1 and CDR2: SQVTM, ANQGSEA. The chain's CDR3 is CSVEKGVPANYGYTF. CDR3 DNA: TGCAGCGTTGAAAAGGGCGTACCTGCTAACTATGGCTACACCTTC.

V usage is TRBV11-3 and J usage is TRBJ2-7; D possibly corresponds to TRBD1 (5 bases). Germline lookup yields CDR1 SGHNT and CDR2 YENEEA. V lost 5 bases and J 6 bases, leaving 17 bases between the germline ends. The CDR3 length is 14 residues. CDR3 in DNA: TGTGCCAGCAGCGTGAGCAGGGAAAGTGTCGAGCAGTACTTC. Translation: CASSVSRESVEQYF.

A few counts support this clonotype. The genes are TRBV24-1 and TRBJ2-1; D might be TRBD1 or TRBD2, each matching 5 bases. Germline V lookup: CDR1 KGHDR, CDR2 SFDVKD. V lost 6 bases and J 2 bases, leaving 10 bases between the germline ends. There are 14 residues in the CDR3. The CDR3 coding sequence is TGTGCCACCAGTAGGCAGGGACCCTACAATGAGCAGTTCTTC. Protein product: CATSRQGPYNEQFF.

This clonotype was seen a few times. V is TRBV5-1 and J is TRBJ2-1, with D uncertain. CDR3 length: 13 amino acids. Trimming stripped 0 bases from V and 5 bases from J, with 6 bases between. Germline values: CDR1 SGHRS, CDR2 YFSETQ. CDR3 sequence reads: CASSLAINNEQFF. In nucleotides, the CDR3 is TGCGCCAGCAGCTTGGCCATTAACAATGAGCAGTTCTTC.

The chain has TRBV2 and TRBJ2-7; TRBD2 agrees at 7 bases. The CDR3 spans 13 residues. Germline assignment: CDR1 SNHLY and CDR2 FYNNEI. V was pared by 3 bases and J by 6 bases, with 5 bases of the junction left unmatched. The CDR3 sequence: CASSDREVREQYF. The CDR3 DNA reads as TGTGCCAGCAGTGATCGGGAGGTCCGCGAGCAGTACTTC.

This clonotype has more than one count but fewer than ten. The chain links TRBV6-5 to TRBJ2-1; TRBD1 matches 7 bases. The CDR3 contains 16 residues. The germline V gene encodes CDR1 MNHEY and CDR2 SVGAGI. J was trimmed by 3 bases and V by 2 bases; bases with no gene match: 7. As DNA, the CDR3 is TGTGCCAGCAGTTACGTCCTCCGACAGGGCTACAATGAGCAGTTCTTC. Amino acids: CASSYVLRQGYNEQFF.

The J gene is TRBJ2-2, the V gene TRBV28, with D possibly matching TRBD1 (6 bases). Trimming took 3 bases from V and 4 from J, leaving 12 bases between them. Germline CDR1 MDHEN, CDR2 SYDVKM. The CDR3 is made up of 15 amino acids. For the CDR3, the DNA is TGTGCCAGCAGTTTCAGTCTGGGGGCCACCGGGGAGCTGTTTTTT. Translating it yields CASSFSLGATGELFF.

This clonotype was counted only a few times. One junction end does not reproduce the germline sequence, and a read error may be involved. The V gene is TRBV9, the J gene TRBJ2-3, with TRBD2 matching over 9 bases. Germline V gene sequence: CDR1 SGDLS, CDR2 YYNGEE. CDR3 size: 14 residues. The CDR3 nucleotides are TGTGCCAGCAGCGTGGGGACTAGCATAGATACGCAGTATTTT. Translated: CASSVGTSIDTQYF.

The chain employs TRBV6-2 or TRBV6-3 and TRBJ1-5, with D tentatively TRBD1 (5 bases). The CDR3 is 13 amino acids. The germline V gene has CDR1 MNHEY and CDR2 SVGEGT. V was clipped by 9 bases and J by 0 bases, with 9 bases between them. CDR3 amino acids: CASQGNSNQPQHF. CDR3 in DNA: TGTGCCAGTCAGGGCAATAGCAATCAGCCCCAGCATTTT.

This clonotype turned up a few times. This sequence joins TRBV18 and TRBJ2-1; 8 bases fit TRBD1. CDR1 is KGHSH, CDR2 LQKENI, per germline. CDR3 size: 16 residues. V shed 3 bases and J 6 bases; nucleotides not matched to a gene: 10. CDR3 sequence reads: CASSPNEDRVGNEQFF. The CDR3 DNA sequence: TGTGCCAGCTCACCGAACGAGGACAGGGTAGGCAATGAGCAGTTCTTC.

This clonotype was seen more than once but under ten times. CDR3 DNA: TGTGCCAGTAATGCCCGGGACAGGTACGAGCAGTACTTC. It translates to CASNARDRYEQYF. The chain combines TRBV19 with TRBJ2-7, with 8 bases identical to TRBD1. This CDR3 has 13 residues. The ends lost 7 bases at V and 4 bases at J; junction bases unmatched: 6. Looked up from germline, CDR1 is LNHDA and CDR2 is SQIVND (reference sequence).

There are many counts of this clonotype. V gene TRBV11-2 combines with J gene TRBJ2-4, with 10 bases lining up with TRBD1. V shed 5 bases and J 6 bases; nucleotides not matched to a gene: 4. This CDR3 is built from 14 residues. The germline CDR1 and CDR2 sequences are SGHAT and FQNNGV. In nucleotides, the CDR3 is TGTGCCAGCAGCCCCCGGACAGGGGGAAACATTCAGTACTTC. It codes for CASSPRTGGNIQYF.